This T cell receptor beta chain derives from a study of identical twins. One entry per CDR3 protein, called by TCRdb with MiXCR from the 5' RACE reads. The top ten clones hold more than 0.8% of a sample with fewer than 550,000 distinct CDR3 sequences, 13% to 15% of them seen once. Study-wide findings and caveats: A cross-sectional statistical analysis, not follow-up of the same donors, supported the conclusions.

With regard to this clonotype: Its specificity is unknown.

After removal of 3 bases from V and 4 bases from J, the junction contained 11 bases not matched to a gene. Germline loops: CDR1 LNHDA, CDR2 SQIVND (reference sequence). The CDR3 has 17 residues. This sample also appeared in a second study, on yellow fever vaccine responses in identical twins. That work contributes: Reportedly, the T cell response mounted by twins to vaccine seemed partly convergent, partly personalized.

The chain links TRBV19 to TRBJ2-2; TRBD1 agrees at 7 bases. Specimen: CD4+ T cells sorted from blood. This sequence originates from a woman in her late teens or twenties in good health. DNA of the CDR3: TGTGCCAGTAGTATGGCCAGACAGGGCTCGAGCACCGGGGAGCTGTTTTTT. Encoded protein: CASSMARQGSSTGELFF.